The T cell receptor (beta chain) under discussion was sequenced for a study of shared clonotypes between healthy human individuals. Some clones are missing from TCRdb's copy, which holds only in-frame ones; the method was immunoSEQ multiplex PCR. The sample records about a million clones, approximately 75% being singletons. CDR1 is SGHRS, CDR2 YFSETQ, per germline. The CDR3 loop spans 13 amino acids. The V and J ends lost 0 bases and 7 bases respectively, with 11 bases between them. V is TRBV5-1 and J is TRBJ2-7, with D perhaps matching TRBD2 (5 bases). The specimen sequenced was memory CD4+ T cells from PBMCs. Indicated subset: CD45RA-negative fraction. The source is a man in his late teens or twenties in good health. Some clones in this sample may be carry-over from other donors' samples. The CDR3 DNA sequence: TGCGCCAGCAGCTTGGGCGGGTCGGGGGAGCAGTACTTC. Translating it yields CASSLGGSGEQYF.